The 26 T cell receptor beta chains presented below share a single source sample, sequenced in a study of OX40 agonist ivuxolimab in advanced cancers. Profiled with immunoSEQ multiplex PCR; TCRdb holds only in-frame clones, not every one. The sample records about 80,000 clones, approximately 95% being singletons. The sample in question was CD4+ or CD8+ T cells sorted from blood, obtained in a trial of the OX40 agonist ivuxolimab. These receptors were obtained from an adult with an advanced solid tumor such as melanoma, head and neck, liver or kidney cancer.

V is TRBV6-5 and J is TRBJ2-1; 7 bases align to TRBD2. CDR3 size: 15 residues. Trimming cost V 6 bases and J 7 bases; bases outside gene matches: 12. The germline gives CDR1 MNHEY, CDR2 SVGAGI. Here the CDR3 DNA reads TGTGCCAGCAGGGTTGAGCGGGACCCGTATAATGAGCAGTTCTTC. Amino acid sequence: CASRVERDPYNEQFF.

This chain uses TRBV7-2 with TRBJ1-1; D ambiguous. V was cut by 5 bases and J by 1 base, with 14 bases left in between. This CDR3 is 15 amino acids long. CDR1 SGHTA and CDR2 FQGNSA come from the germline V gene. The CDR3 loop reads CASSNPRKANTEAFF. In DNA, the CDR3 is TGTGCCAGCAGCAACCCCAGGAAGGCGAACACTGAAGCTTTCTTT.

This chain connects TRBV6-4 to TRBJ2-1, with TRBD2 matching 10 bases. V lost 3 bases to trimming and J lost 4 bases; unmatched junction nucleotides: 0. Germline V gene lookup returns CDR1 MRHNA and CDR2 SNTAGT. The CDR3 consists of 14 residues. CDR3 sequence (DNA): TGTGCCAGCAGTGAGACTAGCGGGTACAATGAGCAGTTCTTC. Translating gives CASSETSGYNEQFF.

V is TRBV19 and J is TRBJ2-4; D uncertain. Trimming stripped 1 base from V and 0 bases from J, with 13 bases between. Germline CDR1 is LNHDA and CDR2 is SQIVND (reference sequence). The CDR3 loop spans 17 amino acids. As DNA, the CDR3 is TGTGCCAGTAGTATAGCGGGCGGACCACTAGCCAAAAACATTCAGTACTTC. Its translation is CASSIAGGPLAKNIQYF.

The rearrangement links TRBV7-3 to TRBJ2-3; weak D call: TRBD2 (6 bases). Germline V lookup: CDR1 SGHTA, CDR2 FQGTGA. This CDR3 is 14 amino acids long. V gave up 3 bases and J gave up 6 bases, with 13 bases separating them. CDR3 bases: TGTGCCAGCAGCTTGGGACTGCGCGGCGATACGCAGTATTTT. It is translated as CASSLGLRGDTQYF.

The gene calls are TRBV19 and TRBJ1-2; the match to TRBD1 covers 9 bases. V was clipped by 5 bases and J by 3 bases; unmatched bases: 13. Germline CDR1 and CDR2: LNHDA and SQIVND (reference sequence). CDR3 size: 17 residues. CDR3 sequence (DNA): TGTGCCAGTAGTGTGGGGACAGGGTCCGGGGCGCACTATGGCTACACCTTC. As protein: CASSVGTGSGAHYGYTF.

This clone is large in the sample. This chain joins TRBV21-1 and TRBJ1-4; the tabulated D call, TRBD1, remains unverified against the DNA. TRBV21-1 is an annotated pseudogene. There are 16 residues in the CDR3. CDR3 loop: CASSKNCQGCREKLFF. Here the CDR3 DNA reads TGTGCCAGCAGCAAAAACTGCCAGGGTTGTCGGGAAAAACTGTTTTTT.

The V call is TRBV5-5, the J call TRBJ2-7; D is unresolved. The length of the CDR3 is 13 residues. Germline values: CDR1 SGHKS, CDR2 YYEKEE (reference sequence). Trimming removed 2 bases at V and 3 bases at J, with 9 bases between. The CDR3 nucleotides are TGTGCCAGCAGCTTAAGTGTCGGCTACGAGCAGTACTTC. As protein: CASSLSVGYEQYF.

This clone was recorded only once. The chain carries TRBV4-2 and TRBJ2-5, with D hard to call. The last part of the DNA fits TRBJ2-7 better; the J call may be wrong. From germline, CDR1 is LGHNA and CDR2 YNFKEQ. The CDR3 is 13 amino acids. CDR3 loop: CASSQGGPYEQYF. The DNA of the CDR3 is TGTGCCAGCAGCCAAGGCGGTCCCTACGAGCAGTACTTC.

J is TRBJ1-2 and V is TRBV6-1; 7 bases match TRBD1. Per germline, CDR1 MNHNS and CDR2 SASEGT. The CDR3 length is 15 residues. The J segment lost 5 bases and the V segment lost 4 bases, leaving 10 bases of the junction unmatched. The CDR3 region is CASSGRQGSNYGYTF. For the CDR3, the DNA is TGTGCCAGCAGTGGTAGACAGGGTAGTAATTATGGCTACACCTTC.

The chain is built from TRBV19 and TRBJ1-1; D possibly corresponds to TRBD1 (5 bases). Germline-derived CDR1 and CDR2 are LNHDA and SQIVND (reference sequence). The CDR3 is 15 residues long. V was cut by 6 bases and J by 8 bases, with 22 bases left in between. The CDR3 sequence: CASRAPDRQLGEAFF. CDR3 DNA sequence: TGTGCCAGTAGGGCCCCAGACAGACAGCTTGGCGAAGCTTTCTTT.

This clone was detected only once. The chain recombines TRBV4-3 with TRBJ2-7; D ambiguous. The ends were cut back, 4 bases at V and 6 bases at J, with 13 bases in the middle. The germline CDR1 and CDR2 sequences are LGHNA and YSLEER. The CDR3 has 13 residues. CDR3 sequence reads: CASSRVGNLEQYF. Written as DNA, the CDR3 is TGCGCCAGCAGCCGCGTAGGGAATCTCGAGCAGTACTTC.

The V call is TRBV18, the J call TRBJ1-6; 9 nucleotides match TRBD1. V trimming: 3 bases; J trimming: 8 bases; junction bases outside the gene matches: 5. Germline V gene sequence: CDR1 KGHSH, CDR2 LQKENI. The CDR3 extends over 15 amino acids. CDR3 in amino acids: CASSPVTGGYSPLHF. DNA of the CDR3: TGTGCCAGCTCACCGGTGACAGGGGGTTATTCACCCCTCCACTTT.

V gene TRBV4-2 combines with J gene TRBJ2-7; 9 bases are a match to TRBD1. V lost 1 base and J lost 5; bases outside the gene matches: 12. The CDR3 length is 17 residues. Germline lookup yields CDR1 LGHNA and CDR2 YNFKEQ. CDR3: CASSQAYPGQGLHEQYF. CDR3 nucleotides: TGTGCCAGCAGCCAAGCCTACCCGGGACAGGGCCTCCACGAGCAGTACTTC.

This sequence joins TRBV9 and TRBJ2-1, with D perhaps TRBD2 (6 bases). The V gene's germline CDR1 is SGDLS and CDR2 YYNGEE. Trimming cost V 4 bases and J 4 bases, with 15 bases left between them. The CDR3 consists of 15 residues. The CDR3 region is CASSPWGGTYNEQFF. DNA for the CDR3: TGTGCCAGCAGCCCTTGGGGCGGGACGTACAATGAGCAGTTCTTC.

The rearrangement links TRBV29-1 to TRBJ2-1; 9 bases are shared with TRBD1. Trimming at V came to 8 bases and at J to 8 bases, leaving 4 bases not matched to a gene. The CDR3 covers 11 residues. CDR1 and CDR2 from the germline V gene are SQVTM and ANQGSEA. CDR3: CSFTGGHEQFF. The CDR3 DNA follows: TGCAGCTTTACAGGGGGCCATGAGCAGTTCTTC.

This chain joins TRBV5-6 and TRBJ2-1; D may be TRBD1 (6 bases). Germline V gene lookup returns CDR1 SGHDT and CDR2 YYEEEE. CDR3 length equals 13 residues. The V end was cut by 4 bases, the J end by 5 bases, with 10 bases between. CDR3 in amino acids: CASSRGGHNEQFF. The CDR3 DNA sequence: TGTGCCAGCAGCAGAGGGGGTCACAATGAGCAGTTCTTC.

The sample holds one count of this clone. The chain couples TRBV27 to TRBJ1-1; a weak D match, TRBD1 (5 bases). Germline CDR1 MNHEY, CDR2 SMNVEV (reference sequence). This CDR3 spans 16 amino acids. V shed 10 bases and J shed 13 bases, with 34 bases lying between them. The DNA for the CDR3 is TGTGCCACCTCCCCCTCCGGGGGTGGGTGGGGAATGAAGCATTTCTTT. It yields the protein CATSPSGGGWGMKHFF.

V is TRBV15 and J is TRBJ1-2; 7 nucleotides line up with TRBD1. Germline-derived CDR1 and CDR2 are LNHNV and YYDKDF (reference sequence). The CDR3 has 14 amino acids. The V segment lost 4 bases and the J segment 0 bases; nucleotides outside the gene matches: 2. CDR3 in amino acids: CATSTGTANYGYTF. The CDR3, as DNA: TGTGCCACCAGCACTGGGACAGCTAACTATGGCTACACCTTC.

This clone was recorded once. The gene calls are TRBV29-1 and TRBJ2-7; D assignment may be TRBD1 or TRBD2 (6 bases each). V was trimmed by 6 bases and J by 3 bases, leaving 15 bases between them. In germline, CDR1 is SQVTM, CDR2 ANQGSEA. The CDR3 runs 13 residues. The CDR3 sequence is CSVLPGADYEQYF. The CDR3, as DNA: TGCAGCGTACTTCCGGGGGCGGACTACGAGCAGTACTTC.

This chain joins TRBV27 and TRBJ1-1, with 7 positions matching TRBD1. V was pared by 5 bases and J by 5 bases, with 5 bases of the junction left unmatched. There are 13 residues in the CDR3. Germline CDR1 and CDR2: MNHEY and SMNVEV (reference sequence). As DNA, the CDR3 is TGTGCCAGCAGTCCGACAGGGAGGACTGAAGCTTTCTTT. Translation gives CASSPTGRTEAFF.

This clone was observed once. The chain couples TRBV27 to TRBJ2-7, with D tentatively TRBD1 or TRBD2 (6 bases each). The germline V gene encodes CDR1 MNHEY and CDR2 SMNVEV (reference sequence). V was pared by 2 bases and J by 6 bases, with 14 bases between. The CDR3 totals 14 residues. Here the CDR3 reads CASSLRGAQGEQYF. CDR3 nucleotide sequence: TGTGCCAGCAGTTTAAGGGGGGCCCAGGGCGAGCAGTACTTC.

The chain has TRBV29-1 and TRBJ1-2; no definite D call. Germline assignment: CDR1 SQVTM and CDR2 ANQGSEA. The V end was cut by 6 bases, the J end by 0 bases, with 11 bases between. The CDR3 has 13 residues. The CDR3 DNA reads TGCAGCGTCGCCTCAGGTCCTAACTATGGCTACACCTTC. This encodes CSVASGPNYGYTF.

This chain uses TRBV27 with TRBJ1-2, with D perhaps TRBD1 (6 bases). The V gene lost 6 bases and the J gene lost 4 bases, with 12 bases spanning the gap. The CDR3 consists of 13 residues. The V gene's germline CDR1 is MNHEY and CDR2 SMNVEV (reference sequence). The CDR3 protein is CASRPQGRYGYTF. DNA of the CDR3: TGTGCCAGCAGACCACAGGGACGCTATGGCTACACCTTC.

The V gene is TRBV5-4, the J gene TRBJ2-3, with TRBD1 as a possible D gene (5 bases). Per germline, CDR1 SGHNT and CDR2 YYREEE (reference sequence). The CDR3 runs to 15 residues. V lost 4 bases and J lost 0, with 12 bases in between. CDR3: CASSADRDSTDTQYF. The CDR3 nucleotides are TGTGCCAGCAGCGCCGACAGAGACAGCACAGATACGCAGTATTTT.

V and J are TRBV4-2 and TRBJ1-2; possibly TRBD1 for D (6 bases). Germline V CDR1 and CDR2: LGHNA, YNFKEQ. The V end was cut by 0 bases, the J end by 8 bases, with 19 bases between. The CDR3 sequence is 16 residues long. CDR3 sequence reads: CASSQEFWGGAEGYTF. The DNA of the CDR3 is TGTGCCAGCAGCCAAGAATTTTGGGGGGGGGCTGAAGGCTACACCTTC.